What follows are 6 T cell receptor beta chains derived from one specimen sequenced in a study of naive and memory T cell subsets. An equimolar mix of two oligonucleotides served as the beta constant-region primer for TRBC1 and TRBC2. TCRdb called the UMI-ligation and nested PCR reads again in MiXCR, with one record for every CDR3 protein. The sample yields under 40,000 distinct CDR3 sequences, 10% to 15% seen once. Material: effector memory CD4+ T cells from blood. Described subset: effector memory, CD45RA- CD27-. All receptors come from a human donor in good health.

The genes are TRBV27 and TRBJ1-2, with D hard to call. Germline V gene data show CDR1 as MNHEY and CDR2 as SMNVEV (reference sequence). This CDR3 region has 17 residues. V was shortened by 3 bases and J by 8 bases, with 25 bases between the two germline ends. The CDR3 nucleotides are TGTGCCAGCAGTTTTTTAAGTCAGGCGCTATTAGTTCGGGGCTACACCTTC. Its protein is CASSFLSQALLVRGYTF.

The V gene is TRBV5-1, the J gene TRBJ2-2; 7 bases are shared with TRBD1. The V gene's germline CDR1 is SGHRS and CDR2 YFSETQ. The CDR3 consists of 15 residues. V gave up 4 bases and J gave up 2 bases; unmatched junction bases: 5. The CDR3 nucleotides read TGCGCCAGCAGCCCTCGGGACAGTAACACCGGGGAGCTGTTTTTT. Translation: CASSPRDSNTGELFF. The full variable domain, completed using reference TRBV5-1 and TRBJ2-2, is KAGVTQTPRYLIKTRGQQVTLSCSPISGHRSVSWYQQTPGQGLQFLFEYFSETQRNKGNFPGRFSGRQFSNSRSEMNVSTLELGDSALYLCASSPRDSNTGELFFGEGSRLTVL.

The chain couples TRBV10-3 to TRBJ2-1; 10 bases align to TRBD2. The junction had 2 bases not matched to a gene; V was cut back by 6 bases and J by 3 bases. CDR1 is ENHRY, CDR2 SYGVKD, per germline. The CDR3 length is 14 residues. The CDR3 sequence: CAISLAGDYNEQFF. The CDR3 DNA is TGTGCCATCAGCCTAGCGGGGGACTACAATGAGCAGTTCTTC.

This clonotype appeared a few times. The chain uses TRBV2 and TRBJ2-2; D is perhaps TRBD1 (5 bases). The CDR3 loop spans 14 amino acids. Trimming left V 5 bases short and J 5 bases short, with 12 bases between. Germline assignment: CDR1 SNHLY and CDR2 FYNNEI. CDR3 DNA: TGTGCCAGCAGTTTTCAGGCAGGGACCGGGGAGCTGTTTTTT. Its protein product is CASSFQAGTGELFF.

The chain couples TRBV3-2 to TRBJ1-2; the D call TRBD1 from the table was never checked on the DNA. TRBV3-2 is given as a pseudogene. This CDR3 has 18 residues. CDR3 in amino acids: CASSQVKLGRPINYGYTF. CDR3 DNA: TGTGCCAGCAGCCAAGTCAAACTCGGACGTCCCATTAACTATGGCTACACCTTC.

This clonotype was seen only once. CDR3 amino acids: CASSVVPETGAIYF. The CDR3 DNA follows: TGTGCCAGCAGCGTTGTACCGGAAACAGGGGCCATATATTTT. The V gene is TRBV9, the J gene TRBJ1-3; the match to TRBD1 covers 7 bases. The V gene end was trimmed by 2 bases and the J gene end by 11 bases; junction bases not matched to a gene: 10. The CDR3 is made up of 14 amino acids. Germline values: CDR1 SGDLS, CDR2 YYNGEE.